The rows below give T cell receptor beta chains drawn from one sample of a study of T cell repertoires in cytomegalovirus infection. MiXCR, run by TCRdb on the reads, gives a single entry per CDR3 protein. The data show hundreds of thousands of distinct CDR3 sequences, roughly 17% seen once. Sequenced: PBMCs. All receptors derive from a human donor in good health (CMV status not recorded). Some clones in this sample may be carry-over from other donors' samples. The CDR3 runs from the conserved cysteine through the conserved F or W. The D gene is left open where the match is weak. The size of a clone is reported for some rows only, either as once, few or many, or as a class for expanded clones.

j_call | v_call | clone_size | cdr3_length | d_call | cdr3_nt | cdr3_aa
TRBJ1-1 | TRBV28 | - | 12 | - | TGTGCCAGCAAGGCAGGGCTAGCTGAAGCTTTCTTT | CASKAGLAEAFF
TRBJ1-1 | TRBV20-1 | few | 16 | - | TGCAGTGCTAGAGGAAGGGGAGGGGGGGAACACACTGAAGCTTTCTTT | CSARGRGGGEHTEAFF
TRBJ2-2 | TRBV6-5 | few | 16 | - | TGTGCCAGCAGGGCTCCTGGGGGCTCTAGTACCGGGGAGCTGTTTTTT | CASRAPGGSSTGELFF
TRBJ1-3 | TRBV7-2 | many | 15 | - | TGTGCCAGCAGCTTCTCGGCGGTCTCTGGAAACACCATATATTTT | CASSFSAVSGNTIYF
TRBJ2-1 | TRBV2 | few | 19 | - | TGTGCCAGCAGTAAAGCCCCCGGGACCTCCCAGTTAGCCTACAATGAGCAGTTCTTC | CASSKAPGTSQLAYNEQFF
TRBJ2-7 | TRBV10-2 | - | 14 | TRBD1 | TGCGCCAGCAGCGCCGACAGGGGGGTCTACGAGCAGTACTTC | CASSADRGVYEQYF
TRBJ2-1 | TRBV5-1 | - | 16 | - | TGCGCCAGCAGCCGAACGGGACAAAGGGGTCCAAATGAGCAGTTCTTC | CASSRTGQRGPNEQFF
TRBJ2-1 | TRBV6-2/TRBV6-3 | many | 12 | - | TGTGCCAGCAGTTTCATTCCAATGAAGCAGTTCTTC | CASSFIPMKQFF
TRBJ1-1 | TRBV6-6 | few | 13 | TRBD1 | TGTGCCAGCAGTGGACAGGGTGCCACTGAAGCTTTCTTT | CASSGQGATEAFF
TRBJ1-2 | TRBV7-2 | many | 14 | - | TGTGCCAGCAGCTTAGTCCAGGCTCCCTATGGCTACACCTTC | CASSLVQAPYGYTF
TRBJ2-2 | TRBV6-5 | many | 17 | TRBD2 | TGTGCCAGCAGTTACGGACTAGCGGGGGCCGGCACCGGGGAGCTGTTTTTT | CASSYGLAGAGTGELFF
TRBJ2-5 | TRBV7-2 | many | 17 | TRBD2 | TGTGCCAGCAGCTTAGTTAGCGGGGGGCCTCTCCAAGAGACCCAGTACTTC | CASSLVSGGPLQETQYF
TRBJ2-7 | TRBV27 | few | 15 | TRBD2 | TGTGCCAGCAGTTTTATGGGGGGGAGAGAGTACGAGCAGTACTTC | CASSFMGGREYEQYF
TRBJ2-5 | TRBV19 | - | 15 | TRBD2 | TGTGCCAGTAGTTCAACCGGGGGGGGGAGAGAGACCCAGTACTTC | CASSSTGGGRETQYF
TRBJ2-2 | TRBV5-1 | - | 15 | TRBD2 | TGCGCCAGCAGCTTGCAGCTAGCGGGGGCCGGGGAGCTGTTTTTT | CASSLQLAGAGELFF
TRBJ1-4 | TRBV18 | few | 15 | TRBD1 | TGTGCCAGCTCACCAAGATCGGGACAGGAGGAAAAACTGTTTTTT | CASSPRSGQEEKLFF
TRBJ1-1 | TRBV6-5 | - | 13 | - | TGTGCCAGCAGTTGGACTATGAACACTGAAGCTTTCTTT | CASSWTMNTEAFF
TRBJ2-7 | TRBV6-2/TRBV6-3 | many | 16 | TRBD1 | TGTGCCAGCAGTTCCATGGCCGGGACAGGTCCCTACGAGCAGTACTTC | CASSSMAGTGPYEQYF
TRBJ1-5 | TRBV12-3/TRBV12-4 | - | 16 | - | TGTGCCAGCAGTGGGTCTCAATGGGCAGGCAATCAGCCCCAGCATTTT | CASSGSQWAGNQPQHF
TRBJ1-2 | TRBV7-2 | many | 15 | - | TGTGCCAGCAGCTTAGCTCGCGGATCTAACTATGGCTACACCTTC | CASSLARGSNYGYTF
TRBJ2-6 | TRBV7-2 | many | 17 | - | TGTGCCAGCAGCTTAAGGGTCGGGTGGGGTGGGGCCAACGTCCTGACTTTC | CASSLRVGWGGANVLTF
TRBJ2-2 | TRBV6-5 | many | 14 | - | TGTGCCAGCAGTTACGCCCCCGAGCCCGGGGAGCTGTTTTTT | CASSYAPEPGELFF
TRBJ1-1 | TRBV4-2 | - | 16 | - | TGTGCCAGCAGCCAAGAACTGGGTCTGGCGAACACTGAAGCTTTCTTT | CASSQELGLANTEAFF
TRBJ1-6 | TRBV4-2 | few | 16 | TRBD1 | TGTGCCAGCAGCCAAGATAGGGGGACAGGGAATTCACCCCTCCACTTT | CASSQDRGTGNSPLHF
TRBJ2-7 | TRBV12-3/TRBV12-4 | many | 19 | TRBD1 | TGTGCCAGCAGTCCGAAAAACTACGGACAGGGGGGCGATGGGTACGAGCAGTACTTC | CASSPKNYGQGGDGYEQYF
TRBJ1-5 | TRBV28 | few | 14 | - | TGTGCCAGCAGTCCGGGGGGCCTAAATCAGCCCCAGCATTTT | CASSPGGLNQPQHF
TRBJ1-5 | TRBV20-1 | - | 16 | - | TGCAGTGCGGTGCGGTCGGGAAACAGTGACAATCAGCCCCAGCATTTT | CSAVRSGNSDNQPQHF
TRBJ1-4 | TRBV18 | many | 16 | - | TGTGCCAGCTCACCAATGAAGGCTCCAACTAATGAAAAACTGTTTTTT | CASSPMKAPTNEKLFF
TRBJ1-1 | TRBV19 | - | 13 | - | TGTGCCAGTAGGCAGGGGCCGGGTACTGAAGCTTTCTTT | CASRQGPGTEAFF
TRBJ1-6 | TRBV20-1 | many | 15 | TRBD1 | TGCAGTGCTTCTACAGGGGCAACGGGAATTTCACCCCTCCACTTT | CSASTGATGISPLHF
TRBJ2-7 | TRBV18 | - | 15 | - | TGTGCCAGCTCCCCTCCAGGGTTTGGTTCCTACGAGCAGTACTTC | CASSPPGFGSYEQYF
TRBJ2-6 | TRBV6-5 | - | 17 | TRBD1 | TGTGCCAGCAGTTACGCGACAGGGGTCACTGGGGCCAACGTCCTGACTTTC | CASSYATGVTGANVLTF
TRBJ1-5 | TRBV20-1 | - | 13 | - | TGCAGTGCTAGAGAACAGGGAGGTCAGCCCCAGCATTTT | CSAREQGGQPQHF
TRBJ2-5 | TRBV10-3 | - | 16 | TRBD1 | TGTGCCATCAGTGAAGGGACAGGGGGACTCCAAGAGACCCAGTACTTC | CAISEGTGGLQETQYF
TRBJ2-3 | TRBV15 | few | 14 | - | TGTGCCACCAGCAGACAGGGAGCCACAGATACGCAGTATTTT | CATSRQGATDTQYF
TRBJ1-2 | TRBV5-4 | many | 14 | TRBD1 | TGTGCCAGCAGTGAAATTACAGGGGAAAGTGGCTACACCTTC | CASSEITGESGYTF
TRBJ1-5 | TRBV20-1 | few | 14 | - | TGCAGTGCTGCCCTCGGGCAGATCAATCAGCCCCAGCATTTT | CSAALGQINQPQHF
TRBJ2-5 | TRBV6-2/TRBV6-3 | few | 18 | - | TGTGCCAGCAGTTACTCGACGGGCCGGGACTCGAAAACTGAGACCCAGTACTTC | CASSYSTGRDSKTETQYF
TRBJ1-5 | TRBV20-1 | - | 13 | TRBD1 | TGCAGTGCTCTTGGACAGGCGACTCAGCCCCAGCATTTT | CSALGQATQPQHF
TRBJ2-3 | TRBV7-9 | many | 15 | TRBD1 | TGTGCCAGCAGCTCCCGACAGGGTCACACAGATACGCAGTATTTT | CASSSRQGHTDTQYF
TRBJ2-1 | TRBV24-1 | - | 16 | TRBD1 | TGTGCCACCAGTGAGAGTTCGGGACAGGGATACAATGAGCAGTTCTTC | CATSESSGQGYNEQFF
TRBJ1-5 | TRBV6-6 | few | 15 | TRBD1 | TGTGCCAGCACCTGGGTACAGGGGGCGAATCAGCCCCAGCATTTT | CASTWVQGANQPQHF